Below, one T cell receptor (beta chain) is given with its context. Its antigen is currently unknown. Semi-nested PCR with Nested Universal Primer A followed constant-region reverse priming of full-length variable regions. One entry per CDR3 protein results from TCRdb running MiXCR on the 5' RACE reads. The table records 20,000 to 25,000 distinct CDR3 sequences, 30% of them present only once. Regarding the study as a whole: The TCR gene usage of tumor memory CD4+ T cells clustered together with blood and lymph node memory CD4+ cells and with lymph node naive CD4+ cells. Tumor-infiltrating Treg TCR alpha and beta sequences overlapped most with tumor naive CD4+ T cells, then blood naive.

There are 13 residues in the CDR3. CDR1 and CDR2 (germline): SGHNT, YYREEE (reference sequence). Between the trimmed V and J ends, which lost 1 base and 1 base, there was a span of 5 bases. Input material: tumor-infiltrating naive CD4+ T cells sorted from the breast tumor. As for subset: naive CD4+ T cells, CD4+CD45RA+CD25-. The chain joins TRBV5-4 to TRBJ1-2; D unresolved. This TCR came from a female donor with breast cancer. This chain's CDR3 is CASSLYDNYGYTF. The CDR3 coding sequence is TGTGCCAGCAGCTTGTACGATAACTATGGCTACACCTTC. The full variable domain, its missing parts supplied by reference TRBV5-4 and TRBJ1-2, is ETGVTQSPTHLIKTRGQQVTLRCSSQSGHNTVSWYQQALGQGPQFIFQYYREEENGRGNFPPRFSGLQFPNYSSELNVNALELDDSALYLCASSLYDNYGYTFGSGTRLTVV.